This is a list of T cell receptor beta chains from one sample in a study of cytotoxic CD8 clonotypes in ibrutinib-treated CLL. Sequenced by immunoSEQ multiplex PCR; TCRdb stores in-frame clones only, minus some. The sample lists about 160,000 clones, around 84% occurring once. The sequencing here drew on PBMCs, taken after 12 months of ibrutinib treatment. The receptor set was obtained from a human donor with chronic lymphocytic leukemia. Each CDR3 is given with its conserved first and last residue. D genes are given only for firm matches. For some rows the clone size is stated as once, few or many, or as a class when expanded; others skip it.

d_call j_call v_call clone_size cdr3_aa cdr3_nt
TRBD1 TRBJ1-2 TRBV6-5 few CASSRRDRAGGYTF TGTGCCAGCAGCCGCCGGGACAGGGCTGGCGGCTACACCTTC
- TRBJ1-3 TRBV29-1 - CSVVPSRASSGNTIYF TGCAGCGTTGTCCCGAGTCGGGCGAGCTCTGGAAACACCATATATTTT
- TRBJ2-1 TRBV9 once CASSVRLAYSYNEQFF TGTGCCAGCAGCGTAAGACTTGCCTACTCCTACAATGAGCAGTTCTTC
- TRBJ2-7 TRBV6-6 - CASSRTASYEQYF TGTGCCAGCAGTAGGACAGCATCCTACGAGCAGTACTTC
- TRBJ2-1 TRBV7-2 - CASSYFGGEQFF TGTGCCAGCAGCTACTTTGGGGGTGAGCAGTTCTTC
- TRBJ1-5 TRBV28 - CASSFLTPGGGNQPQHF TGTGCCAGCAGTTTCCTCACCCCGGGAGGGGGCAATCAGCCCCAGCATTTT
TRBD2 TRBJ2-3 TRBV28 few CASSFFGLAGVSTDTQYF TGTGCCAGCAGTTTCTTCGGACTAGCGGGGGTGTCCACAGATACGCAGTATTTT
- TRBJ2-4 TRBV28 few CASSSGGSKNIQYF TGTGCCAGCAGTTCTGGGGGGTCCAAAAACATTCAGTACTTC
- TRBJ2-2 TRBV9 many CASSVGVGDTGELFF TGTGCCAGCAGCGTAGGAGTGGGAGACACCGGGGAGCTGTTTTTT
- TRBJ2-2 TRBV4-2 few CASSQARPSGELFF TGTGCCAGCAGCCAAGCACGCCCTTCGGGGGAGCTGTTTTTT
- TRBJ2-3 TRBV19 - CASSIVADTQYF TGTGCCAGTAGTATAGTTGCAGATACGCAGTATTTT
TRBD2 TRBJ2-4 TRBV30 once CAWAPRGGGSKNIQYF TGTGCCTGGGCCCCTCGGGGCGGGGGGTCCAAAAACATTCAGTACTTC
- TRBJ1-5 TRBV28 - CASRGGSQPQHF TGTGCCAGCAGGGGGGGCTCTCAGCCCCAGCATTTT
- TRBJ1-5 TRBV4-1 - CASSQGVSQPQHF TGCGCCAGCAGCCAAGGGGTTTCTCAGCCCCAGCATTTT
TRBD1 TRBJ2-7 TRBV7-9 - CASSLVPRGRFEQYF TGTGCCAGCAGCTTAGTTCCCAGGGGGCGATTCGAGCAGTACTTC
TRBD1 TRBJ2-5 TRBV6-5 once CASSGTAETQYF TGTGCCAGCAGCGGGACAGCAGAGACCCAGTACTTC